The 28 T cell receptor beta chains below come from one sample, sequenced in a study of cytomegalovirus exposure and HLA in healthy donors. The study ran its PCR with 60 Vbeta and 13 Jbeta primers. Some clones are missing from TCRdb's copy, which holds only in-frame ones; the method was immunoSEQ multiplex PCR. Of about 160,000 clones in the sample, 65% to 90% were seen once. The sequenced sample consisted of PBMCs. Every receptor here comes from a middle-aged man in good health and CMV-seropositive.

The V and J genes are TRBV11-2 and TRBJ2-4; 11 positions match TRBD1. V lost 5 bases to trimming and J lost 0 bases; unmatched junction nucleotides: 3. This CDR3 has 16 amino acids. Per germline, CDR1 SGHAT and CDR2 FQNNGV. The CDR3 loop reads CASSLDRGQAKNIQYF. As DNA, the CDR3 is TGTGCCAGCAGCCTGGACAGGGGGCAAGCCAAAAACATTCAGTACTTC.

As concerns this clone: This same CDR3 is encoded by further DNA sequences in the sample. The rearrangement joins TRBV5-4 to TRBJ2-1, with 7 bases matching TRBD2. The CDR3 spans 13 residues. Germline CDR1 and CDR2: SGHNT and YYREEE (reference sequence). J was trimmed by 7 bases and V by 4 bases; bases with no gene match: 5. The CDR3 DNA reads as TGTGCCAGCAGCCCGGGACTACCTAATGAGCAGTTCTTC. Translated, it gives CASSPGLPNEQFF. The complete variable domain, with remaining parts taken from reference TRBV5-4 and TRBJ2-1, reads ETGVTQSPTHLIKTRGQQVTLRCSSQSGHNTVSWYQQALGQGPQFIFQYYREEENGRGNFPPRFSGLQFPNYSSELNVNALELDDSALYLCASSPGLPNEQFFGPGTRLTVL.

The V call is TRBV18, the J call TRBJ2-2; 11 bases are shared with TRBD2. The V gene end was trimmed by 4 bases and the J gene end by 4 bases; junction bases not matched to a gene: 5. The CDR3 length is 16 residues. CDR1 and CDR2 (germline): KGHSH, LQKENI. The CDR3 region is CASSRLGLAGTGELFF. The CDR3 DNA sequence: TGTGCCAGCTCACGGCTAGGACTAGCGGGCACCGGGGAGCTGTTTTTT.

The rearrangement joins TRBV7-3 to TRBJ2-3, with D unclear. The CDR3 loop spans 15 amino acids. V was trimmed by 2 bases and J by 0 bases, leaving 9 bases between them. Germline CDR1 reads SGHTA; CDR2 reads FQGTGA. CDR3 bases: TGTGCCAGCAGCTTATCCCAGACTAGCACAGATACGCAGTATTTT. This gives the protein CASSLSQTSTDTQYF.

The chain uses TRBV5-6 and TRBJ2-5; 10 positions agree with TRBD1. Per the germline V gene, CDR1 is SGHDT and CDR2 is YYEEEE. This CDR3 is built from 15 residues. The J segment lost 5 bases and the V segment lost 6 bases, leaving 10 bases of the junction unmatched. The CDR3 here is CASNRFDRGHETQYF. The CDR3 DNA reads TGTGCCAGCAACCGCTTCGACAGGGGGCACGAGACCCAGTACTTC.

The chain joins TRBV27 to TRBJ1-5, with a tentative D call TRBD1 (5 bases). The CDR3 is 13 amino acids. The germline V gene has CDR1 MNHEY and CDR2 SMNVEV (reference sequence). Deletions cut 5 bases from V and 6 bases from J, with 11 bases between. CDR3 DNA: TGTGCCAGCAGTCCCGACAGTACTCAGCCCCAGCATTTT. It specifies CASSPDSTQPQHF.

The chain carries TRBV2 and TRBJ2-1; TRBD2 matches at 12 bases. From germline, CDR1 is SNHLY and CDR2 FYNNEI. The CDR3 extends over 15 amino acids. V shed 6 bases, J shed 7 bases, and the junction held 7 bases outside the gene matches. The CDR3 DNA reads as TGTGCCAGCAGCAGCCTAGCGGGAGGGGGGAATGAGCAGTTCTTC. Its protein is CASSSLAGGGNEQFF.

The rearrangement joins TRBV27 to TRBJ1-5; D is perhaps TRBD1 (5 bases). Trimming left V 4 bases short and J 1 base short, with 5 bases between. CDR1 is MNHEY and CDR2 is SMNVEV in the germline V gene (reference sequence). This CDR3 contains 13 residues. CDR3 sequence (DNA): TGTGCCAGCAGTTGGGGCAGCAATCAGCCCCAGCATTTT. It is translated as CASSWGSNQPQHF.

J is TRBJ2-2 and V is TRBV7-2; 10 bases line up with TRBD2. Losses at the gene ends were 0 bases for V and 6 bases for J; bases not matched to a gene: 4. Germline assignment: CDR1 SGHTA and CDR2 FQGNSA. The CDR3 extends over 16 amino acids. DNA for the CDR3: TGTGCCAGCAGCTTAGCACTAGCGGGGTTGGCCGGGGAGCTGTTTTTT. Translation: CASSLALAGLAGELFF.

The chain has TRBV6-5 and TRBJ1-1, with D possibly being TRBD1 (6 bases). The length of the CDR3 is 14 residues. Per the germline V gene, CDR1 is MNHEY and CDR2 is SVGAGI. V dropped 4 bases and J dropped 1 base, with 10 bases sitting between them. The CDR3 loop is CASSSRTANTEAFF. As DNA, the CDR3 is TGTGCCAGCAGTTCCCGGACAGCGAACACTGAAGCTTTCTTT.

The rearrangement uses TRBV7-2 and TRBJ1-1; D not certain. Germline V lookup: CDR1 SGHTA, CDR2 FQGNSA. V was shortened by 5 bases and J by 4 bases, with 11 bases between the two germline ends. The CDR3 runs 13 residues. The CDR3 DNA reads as TGTGCCAGCAGCCGGCCCACGGGCACTGAAGCTTTCTTT. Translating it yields CASSRPTGTEAFF.

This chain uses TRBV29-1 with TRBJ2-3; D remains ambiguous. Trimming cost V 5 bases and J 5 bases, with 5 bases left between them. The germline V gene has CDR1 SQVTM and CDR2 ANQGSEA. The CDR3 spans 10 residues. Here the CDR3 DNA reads TGCAGCGTTCAACTAGATACGCAGTATTTT. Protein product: CSVQLDTQYF.

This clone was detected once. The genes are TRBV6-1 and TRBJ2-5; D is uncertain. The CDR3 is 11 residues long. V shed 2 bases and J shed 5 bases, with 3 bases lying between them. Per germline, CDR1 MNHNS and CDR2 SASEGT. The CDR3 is CASSERETQYF. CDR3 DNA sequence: TGTGCCAGCAGTGAACGGGAGACCCAGTACTTC.

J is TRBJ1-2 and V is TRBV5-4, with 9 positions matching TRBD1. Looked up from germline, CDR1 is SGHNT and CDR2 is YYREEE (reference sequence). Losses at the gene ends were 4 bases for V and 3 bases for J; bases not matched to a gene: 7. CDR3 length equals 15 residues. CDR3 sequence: CASSTTGTGYYGYTF. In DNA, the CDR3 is TGTGCCAGCAGCACGACCGGGACAGGGTACTATGGCTACACCTTC.

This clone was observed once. The CDR3 is CASSVSGIGDGYTF. The CDR3 region has the DNA TGTGCCAGCAGCGTTTCAGGAATCGGGGATGGCTACACCTTC. The chain links TRBV9 to TRBJ1-2; D not resolved. CDR1 is SGDLS, CDR2 YYNGEE, per germline. The CDR3 consists of 14 residues. Trimming pared 2 bases from V and 6 bases from J, leaving 14 bases between.

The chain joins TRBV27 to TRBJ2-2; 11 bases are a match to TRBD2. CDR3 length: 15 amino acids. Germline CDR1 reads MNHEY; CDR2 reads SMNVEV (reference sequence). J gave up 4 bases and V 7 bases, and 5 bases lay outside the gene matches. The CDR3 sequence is CASKLAGVSTGELFF. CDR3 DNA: TGTGCCAGCAAACTAGCGGGAGTGAGCACCGGGGAGCTGTTTTTT.

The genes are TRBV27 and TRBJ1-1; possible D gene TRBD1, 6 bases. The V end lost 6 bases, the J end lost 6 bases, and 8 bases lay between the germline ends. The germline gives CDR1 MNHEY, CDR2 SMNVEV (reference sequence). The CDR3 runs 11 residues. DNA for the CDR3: TGTGCCAGCAGAAGGGGGTCTGAAGCTTTCTTT. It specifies CASRRGSEAFF.

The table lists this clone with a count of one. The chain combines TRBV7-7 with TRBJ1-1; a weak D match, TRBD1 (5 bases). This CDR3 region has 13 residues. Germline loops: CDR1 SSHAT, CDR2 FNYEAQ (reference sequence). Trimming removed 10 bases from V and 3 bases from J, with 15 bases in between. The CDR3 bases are TGTGCCACCTCTCCCGGGGGGTACACTGAAGCTTTCTTT. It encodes CATSPGGYTEAFF. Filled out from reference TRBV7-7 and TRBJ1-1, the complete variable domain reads GAGVSQSPRYKVTKRGQDVTLRCDPISSHATLYWYQQALGQGPEFLTYFNYEAQPDKSGLPSDRFSAERPEGSISTLTIQRTEQRDSAMYRCATSPGGYTEAFFGQGTRLTVV.

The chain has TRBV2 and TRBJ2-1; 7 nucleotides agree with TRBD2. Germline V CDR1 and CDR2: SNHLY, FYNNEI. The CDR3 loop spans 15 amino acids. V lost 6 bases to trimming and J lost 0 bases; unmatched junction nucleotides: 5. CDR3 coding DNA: TGTGCCAGCAGGAGCGGCGGGAGCTCCTACAATGAGCAGTTCTTC. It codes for CASRSGGSSYNEQFF.

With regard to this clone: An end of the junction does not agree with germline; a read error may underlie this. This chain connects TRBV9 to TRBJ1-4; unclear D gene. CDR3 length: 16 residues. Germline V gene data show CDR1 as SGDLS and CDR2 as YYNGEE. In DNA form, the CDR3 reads TGTGCCAGCAGGACCGCGGGAGGCGCAACTAATGAAAAACTGCTTTTT. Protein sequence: CASRTAGGATNEKLLF.

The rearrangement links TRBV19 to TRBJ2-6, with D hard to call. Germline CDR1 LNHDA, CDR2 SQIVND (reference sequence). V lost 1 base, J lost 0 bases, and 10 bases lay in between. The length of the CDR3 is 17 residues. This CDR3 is CASSIGQIRSGANVLTF. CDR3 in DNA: TGTGCCAGTAGTATAGGCCAGATTCGCTCTGGGGCCAACGTCCTGACTTTC.

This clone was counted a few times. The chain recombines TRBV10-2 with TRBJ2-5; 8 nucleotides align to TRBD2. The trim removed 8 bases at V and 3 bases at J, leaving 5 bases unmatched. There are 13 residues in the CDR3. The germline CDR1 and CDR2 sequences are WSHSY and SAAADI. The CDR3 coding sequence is TGCGCCAGCCGGGGGGGGGTAGAAGAGACCCAGTACTTC. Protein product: CASRGGVEETQYF.

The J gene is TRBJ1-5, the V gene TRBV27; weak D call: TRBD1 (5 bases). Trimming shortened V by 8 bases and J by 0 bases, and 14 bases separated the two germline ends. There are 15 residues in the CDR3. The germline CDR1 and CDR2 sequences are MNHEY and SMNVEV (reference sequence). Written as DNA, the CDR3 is TGTGCCAGCGGTAGACAGATTCATAGCAATCAGCCCCAGCATTTT. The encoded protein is CASGRQIHSNQPQHF.

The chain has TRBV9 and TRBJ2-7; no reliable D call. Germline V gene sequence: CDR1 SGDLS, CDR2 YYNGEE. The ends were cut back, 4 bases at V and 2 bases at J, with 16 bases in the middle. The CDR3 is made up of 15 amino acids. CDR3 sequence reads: CASSLDTAKAYEQYF. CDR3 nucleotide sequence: TGTGCCAGCAGCCTAGACACCGCCAAAGCCTACGAGCAGTACTTC.

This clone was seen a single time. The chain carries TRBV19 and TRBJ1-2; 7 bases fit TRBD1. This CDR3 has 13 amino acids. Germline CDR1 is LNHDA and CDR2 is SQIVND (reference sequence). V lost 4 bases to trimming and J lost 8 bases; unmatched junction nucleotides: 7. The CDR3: CASSTRQGDGYTF. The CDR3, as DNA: TGTGCCAGTAGTACTCGACAGGGTGACGGCTACACCTTC.

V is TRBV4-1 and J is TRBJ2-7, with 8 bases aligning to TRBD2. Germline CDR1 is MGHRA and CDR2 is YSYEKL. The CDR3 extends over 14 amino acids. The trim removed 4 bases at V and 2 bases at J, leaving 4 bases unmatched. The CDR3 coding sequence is TGCGCCAGCAGCCGACGGGAGGGAGCCTACGAGCAGTACGTC. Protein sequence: CASSRREGAYEQYV.

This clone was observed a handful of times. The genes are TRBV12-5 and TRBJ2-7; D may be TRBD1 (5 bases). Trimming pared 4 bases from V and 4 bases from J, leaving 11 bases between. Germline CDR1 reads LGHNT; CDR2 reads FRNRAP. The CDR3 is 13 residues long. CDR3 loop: CASGSQTVYEQYF. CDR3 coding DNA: TGTGCTAGTGGTTCCCAGACAGTTTACGAGCAGTACTTC.

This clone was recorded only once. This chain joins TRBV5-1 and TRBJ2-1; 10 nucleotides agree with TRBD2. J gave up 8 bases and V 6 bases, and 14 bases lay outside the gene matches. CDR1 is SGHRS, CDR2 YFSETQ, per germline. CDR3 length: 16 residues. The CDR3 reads CASNIQGLAGVDEQFF. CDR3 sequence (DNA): TGCGCCAGCAATATTCAAGGGCTAGCGGGGGTGGATGAGCAGTTCTTC.